This T cell receptor (beta chain) was identified in a study of early T cells in non-severe SARS-CoV-2 infection. Whole-study context: Sequencing targeted bulk RNA from unsorted whole blood, leaving chains unpaired. Study-level results: Matching results from VDJdb favored anti-spike CD8 responses, leaving private and CD4 specificities undetected.

This clonotype is termed medium-sized (0.01 to 0.1%). Its antigen is not known. Separate cDNA molecules each had unique molecular identifiers attached to them. A single record per CDR3 protein comes from TCRdb applying MiXCR to the 5' RACE reads. Here the sample spans around 62,000 distinct CDR3 sequences, 9.5% to 15% being singletons. The CDR3 has 17 amino acids. Losses at the gene ends were 5 bases for V and 2 bases for J; bases not matched to a gene: 12. Germline lookup yields CDR1 SEHNR and CDR2 FQNEAQ (reference sequence). V is TRBV7-9 and J is TRBJ2-1; TRBD1 matches at 7 bases. This sequence was found in an adult who was a healthcare worker with PCR-confirmed SARS-CoV-2 infection or an uninfected control (not recorded which). Sequencing was carried out using whole blood. The CDR3 here is CASSPPRGTVTYNEQFF. As DNA, the CDR3 is TGTGCCAGCAGCCCCCCAAGAGGGACAGTTACCTACAATGAGCAGTTCTTC.